What follows are 23 T cell receptor beta chains derived from one specimen sequenced in a study of blood T cells in healthy people across ages. A second PCR of about 6 to 12 cycles used a sample-barcoded 5' primer and a J-beta primer mix. Each CDR3 protein is one row after TCRdb ran MiXCR on the 5' RACE reads. The table includes 1.4 million to 1.5 million distinct CDR3 sequences, around two fifths detected once. Sequencing was carried out using blood. The receptor source for this set is a woman aged 18-29 years in good health.

This sequence joins TRBV20-1 and TRBJ2-1, with 11 bases lining up with TRBD2. CDR1 and CDR2 (germline): DFQATT, SNEGSKA (reference sequence). This CDR3 has 17 amino acids. The ends lost 5 bases at V and 4 bases at J; junction bases unmatched: 13. This chain's CDR3 is CSAPQVASGGKYNEQFF. In nucleotides, the CDR3 is TGCAGTGCTCCCCAGGTGGCTAGCGGGGGGAAATACAATGAGCAGTTCTTC.

Written as DNA, the CDR3 is TGCAGTGCTAGGGAGGACTATGGCTACACCTTC. Amino acids: CSAREDYGYTF. The chain uses TRBV20-1 and TRBJ1-2; D is uncertain. Per germline, CDR1 DFQATT and CDR2 SNEGSKA (reference sequence). The CDR3 has 11 residues. Trimming removed 3 bases from V and 3 bases from J, with 5 bases in between.

Only a few counts were recorded for this clonotype. The rearrangement links TRBV20-1 to TRBJ2-3; 10 nucleotides align to TRBD2. Germline V lookup: CDR1 DFQATT, CDR2 SNEGSKA (reference sequence). Trimming cost V 1 base and J 6 bases; bases outside gene matches: 7. This CDR3 spans 15 amino acids. This CDR3 reads CSARAPSGSTDTQYF. The CDR3 region has the DNA TGCAGTGCTAGAGCCCCTAGCGGGAGTACGGATACGCAGTATTTT.

This chain links TRBV5-1 with TRBJ2-5; D ambiguous. V lost 0 bases and J lost 2, with 8 bases in between. The length of the CDR3 is 14 residues. Germline V lookup: CDR1 SGHRS, CDR2 YFSETQ. The DNA for the CDR3 is TGCGCCAGCAGCTTGGGACCGACTCAAGAGACCCAGTACTTC. Protein: CASSLGPTQETQYF.

The chain carries TRBV18 and TRBJ2-3; the match to TRBD2 covers 8 bases. This CDR3 region has 15 residues. Germline trimming cut 6 bases from V and 4 bases from J; bases unmatched to any gene: 9. Germline lookup yields CDR1 KGHSH and CDR2 LQKENI. The CDR3 DNA is TGTGCCAGCTCCCTAACCGGACTAGCAGCAGATACGCAGTATTTT. Its translation: CASSLTGLAADTQYF.

The J gene is TRBJ1-6, the V gene TRBV11-2; 8 bases are shared with TRBD1. The CDR3 sequence is 17 residues long. Germline V CDR1 and CDR2: SGHAT, FQNNGV. Germline trimming cut 2 bases from V and 7 bases from J; bases unmatched to any gene: 10. The CDR3 protein is CASSLTGRTGLNSPLHF. Here the CDR3 DNA reads TGTGCCAGCAGCTTAACAGGCAGGACAGGGCTCAATTCACCCCTCCACTTT.

This clonotype has just a few counts. The J gene is TRBJ2-5, the V gene TRBV12-3 or TRBV12-4; TRBD1 might be the D (6 bases). The DNA end favors TRBJ2-7, so the J call may be wrong. The CDR3 has 13 amino acids. The CDR3 sequence: CASSFQVGGEQYF. In DNA form, the CDR3 reads TGTGCCAGCAGTTTCCAGGTAGGGGGCGAGCAGTACTTC.

Regarding this clonotype: This may be a read error: a much more frequent sequence differs by one nucleotide. J is TRBJ2-7 and V is TRBV5-1; TRBD1 matches at 7 bases. With V trimmed by 2 bases and J by 3 bases, 5 bases remained unmatched. This CDR3 has 14 residues. Germline V gives CDR1 SGHRS, CDR2 YFSETQ. The CDR3 DNA sequence: TGCGCCAGCAGCTTCCGACAGGGTCACTACGAGCAGTACTTC. Translation gives CASSFRQGHYEQYF. Based on the CDR3 plus reference TRBV5-1 and TRBJ2-7, the full variable domain is KAGVTQTPRYLIKTRGQQVTLSCSPISGHRSVSWYQQTPGQGLQFLFEYFSETQRNKGNFPGRFSGRQFSNSRSEMNVSTLELGDSALYLCASSFRQGHYEQYFGPGTRLTVT.

CDR3 sequence (DNA): TGCGCCAGCAGCCAAGGCCGAACCCCCTCGGACTACGAGCAGTACTTC. Encoded protein: CASSQGRTPSDYEQYF. This sequence joins TRBV4-1 and TRBJ2-4; D not resolved. The last part of the DNA fits TRBJ2-7 better; the J call may be wrong. The germline V gene has CDR1 MGHRA and CDR2 YSYEKL. This CDR3 is 16 amino acids long.

This clonotype has just a few counts. The V call is TRBV5-1, the J call TRBJ1-2, with D uncertain. V gave up 0 bases and J gave up 3 bases, with 9 bases separating them. Germline V gives CDR1 SGHRS, CDR2 YFSETQ. CDR3 length: 14 amino acids. DNA for the CDR3: TGCGCCAGCAGCTTGGCTGGCTATGACTATGGCTACACCTTC. It yields the protein CASSLAGYDYGYTF.

This clonotype was detected a few times. The rearrangement links TRBV27 to TRBJ2-1, with D uncertain. The CDR3 loop spans 12 amino acids. The ends were cut back, 7 bases at V and 7 bases at J, with 11 bases in the middle. Germline V lookup: CDR1 MNHEY, CDR2 SMNVEV (reference sequence). This CDR3 reads CASKFMGNEQFF. DNA for the CDR3: TGTGCCAGCAAGTTTATGGGGAATGAGCAGTTCTTC.

This clonotype was seen a few times. The chain joins TRBV28 to TRBJ2-7; D gene ambiguous. The CDR3 extends over 14 amino acids. Trimming removed 7 bases at V and 0 bases at J, with 13 bases between. Germline CDR1 and CDR2: MDHEN and SYDVKM. CDR3 sequence reads: CASTAGLRSYEQYF. The CDR3 region has the DNA TGTGCCAGCACTGCAGGTCTCCGCTCCTACGAGCAGTACTTC.

The chain employs TRBV2 and TRBJ2-5, with 9 bases aligning to TRBD1. The V gene end was trimmed by 6 bases and the J gene end by 7 bases; junction bases not matched to a gene: 3. The CDR3 extends over 12 amino acids. Germline V gene sequence: CDR1 SNHLY, CDR2 FYNNEI. CDR3 loop: CASRVTGGTQYF. The CDR3 DNA reads TGTGCCAGCAGGGTGACAGGGGGGACCCAGTACTTC.

The genes are TRBV12-3 or TRBV12-4 and TRBJ1-1; 9 bases align to TRBD1. Germline trimming cut 6 bases from V and 4 bases from J; bases unmatched to any gene: 12. The CDR3 sequence is 16 residues long. CDR3 sequence: CASSPGTGRSGTEAFF. The CDR3 DNA reads as TGTGCCAGCAGCCCCGGGACAGGGCGGAGTGGCACTGAAGCTTTCTTT.

V is TRBV28 and J is TRBJ1-5, with D possibly TRBD1 on 5 matching bases. Germline CDR1 and CDR2: MDHEN and SYDVKM. Trimming cost V 5 bases and J 2 bases, with 16 bases left between them. This CDR3 comprises 16 residues. CDR3 nucleotides: TGTGCCAGCAGTCTCCCTCGCGGGGACGGCAATCAGCCCCAGCATTTT. Protein: CASSLPRGDGNQPQHF.

The CDR3 DNA reads as TGTGCCAGCAGTGAGACTAGCGGGAGACCCCGGGAGACCCAGTACTTC. It translates to CASSETSGRPRETQYF. The rearrangement joins TRBV2 to TRBJ2-5; 12 bases align to TRBD2. The CDR3 has 16 residues. Germline assignment: CDR1 SNHLY and CDR2 FYNNEI. V lost 3 bases, J lost 5 bases, and 7 bases stayed unmatched.

The chain couples TRBV12-3 or TRBV12-4 to TRBJ2-7; D may be TRBD1 (6 bases). This CDR3 region has 13 residues. Trimming took 6 bases from V and 3 from J, leaving 12 bases between them. DNA of the CDR3: TGTGCCAGCAGGGCAAGGGGGTACTACGAGCAGTACTTC. As protein: CASRARGYYEQYF.

This clonotype has only a few counts. The chain uses TRBV10-3 and TRBJ1-1, with TRBD1 identical over 7 bases. Germline V lookup: CDR1 ENHRY, CDR2 SYGVKD. The CDR3 covers 15 residues. V shed 3 bases and J 4 bases; nucleotides not matched to a gene: 8. Here the CDR3 reads CAISDMAGGPTEAFF. The CDR3 DNA follows: TGTGCCATCAGTGACATGGCAGGGGGGCCCACTGAAGCTTTCTTT.

The chain combines TRBV10-2 with TRBJ1-5; 8 bases match TRBD1. V lost 6 bases, J lost 3 bases, and 7 bases stayed unmatched. CDR1 and CDR2 (germline): WSHSY, SAAADI. The CDR3 is 15 residues long. CDR3 sequence (DNA): TGCGCCAGCAGCACCGGGACAGGAAACAATCAGCCCCAGCATTTT. It translates to CASSTGTGNNQPQHF.

The table lists this clonotype with a few counts. This chain links TRBV9 with TRBJ2-1; no clear D. The ends were cut back, 0 bases at V and 6 bases at J, with 10 bases in the middle. In germline, CDR1 is SGDLS, CDR2 YYNGEE. The CDR3 totals 14 residues. CDR3 nucleotide sequence: TGTGCCAGCAGCGTAGAGGGCAGCCGCAATGAGCAGTTCTTC. It yields the protein CASSVEGSRNEQFF.

This clonotype has just a few counts. The chain couples TRBV6-5 to TRBJ2-5; D may be TRBD2 (5 bases). Germline V CDR1 and CDR2: MNHEY, SVGAGI. The CDR3 is 15 amino acids. Trimming shortened V by 0 bases and J by 4 bases, and 12 bases separated the two germline ends. DNA for the CDR3: TGTGCCAGCAGTTACTCGAGGGCTAGCCCAGAGACCCAGTACTTC. This gives the protein CASSYSRASPETQYF.

The chain employs TRBV7-3 and TRBJ2-1; D is unresolved. With the DNA end fitting TRBJ2-7 better, the J assignment may be wrong. The CDR3 consists of 17 residues. CDR1 and CDR2 from the germline V gene are SGHTA and FQGTGA. CDR3 amino acids: CASSLNAGPPPHNEQYF. The CDR3 DNA follows: TGTGCCAGCAGCCTTAACGCCGGGCCCCCTCCCCACAATGAGCAGTACTTC.

This chain uses TRBV4-1 with TRBJ1-2; D is perhaps TRBD1 (5 bases). This CDR3 region has 14 residues. The V gene lost 5 bases and the J gene lost 8 bases, with 18 bases spanning the gap. Per germline, CDR1 MGHRA and CDR2 YSYEKL. This chain's CDR3 is CASSSPGQADGYTF. Here the CDR3 DNA reads TGCGCCAGCAGCTCCCCGGGGCAAGCTGACGGCTACACCTTC.